The clone carrying this T cell receptor (beta chain) was detected a few times. Its antigen is as yet unknown. Other DNA sequences from this sample encode an identical CDR3 as well. The isolated RNA, all of it, was reverse transcribed, so expressed TCRB transcripts were what got sequenced. The protocol was immunoSEQ multiplex PCR, while the TCRdb copy is restricted to in-frame clones and leaves out a portion. The sample comprises 300,000 or so clones, around 9.7% of which are singletons, and 0.95% to 1.1% rests with the top ten. The sample is drawn from a study of beta chain features in type 1 diabetes. Notes on the study in general: In type 1 diabetes patients, VDJ junctions had fewer insertions; deletions at these junctions were more frequent. The analysis here could not establish whether HLA type shapes TCRB rearrangement. All four CD4+ subsets from Type 1 diabetes patients carried moderately but significantly shorter TCRB CDR3s. Across patients, naive, central memory and Treg TCRB repertoires exhibited apparently greater similarity than was observed across healthy donors.

Sorting with CD45RO/CCR7/CD25/CD127/CD95/CD27 yielded naive, central memory, regulatory and stem-like memory CD4+ cells. The CDR3 spans 14 residues. Looked up from germline, CDR1 is SGHRS and CDR2 is YFSETQ. Trimming cost V 4 bases and J 3 bases, with 13 bases left between them. Input material: central memory CD4+ T cells from blood. The TCR sequence derives from a man younger than 45 with type 1 diabetes. The chain has TRBV5-1 and TRBJ2-5; D not resolved. CDR3 amino acids: CASSLRTEEETQYF. The CDR3 DNA reads as TGCGCCAGCAGCCTCCGGACGGAAGAAGAGACCCAGTACTTC.